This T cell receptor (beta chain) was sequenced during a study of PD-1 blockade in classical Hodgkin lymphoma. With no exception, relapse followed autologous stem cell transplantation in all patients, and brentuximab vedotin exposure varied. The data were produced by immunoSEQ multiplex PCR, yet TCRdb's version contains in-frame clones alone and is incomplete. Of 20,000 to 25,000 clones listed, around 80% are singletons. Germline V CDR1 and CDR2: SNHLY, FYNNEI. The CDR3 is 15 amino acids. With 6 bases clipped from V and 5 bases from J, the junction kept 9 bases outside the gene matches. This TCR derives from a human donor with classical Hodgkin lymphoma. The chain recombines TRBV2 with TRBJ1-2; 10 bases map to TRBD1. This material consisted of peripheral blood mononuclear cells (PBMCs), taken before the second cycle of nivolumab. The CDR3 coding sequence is TGTGCCAGCAGGGCGGGACAGGGGTGGGAATATGGCTACACCTTC. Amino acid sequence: CASRAGQGWEYGYTF.